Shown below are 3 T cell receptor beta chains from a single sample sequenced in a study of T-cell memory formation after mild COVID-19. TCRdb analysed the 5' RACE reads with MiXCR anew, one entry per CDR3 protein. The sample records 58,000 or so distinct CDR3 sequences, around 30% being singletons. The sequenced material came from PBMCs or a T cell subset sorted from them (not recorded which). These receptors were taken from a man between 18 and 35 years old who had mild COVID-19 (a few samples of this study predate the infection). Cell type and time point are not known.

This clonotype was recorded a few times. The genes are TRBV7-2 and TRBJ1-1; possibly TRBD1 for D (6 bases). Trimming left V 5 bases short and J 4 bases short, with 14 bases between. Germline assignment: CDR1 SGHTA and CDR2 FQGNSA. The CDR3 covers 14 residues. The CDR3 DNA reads TGTGCCAGCAGCAATCCGGGACACCGCACTGAAGCTTTCTTT. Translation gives CASSNPGHRTEAFF.

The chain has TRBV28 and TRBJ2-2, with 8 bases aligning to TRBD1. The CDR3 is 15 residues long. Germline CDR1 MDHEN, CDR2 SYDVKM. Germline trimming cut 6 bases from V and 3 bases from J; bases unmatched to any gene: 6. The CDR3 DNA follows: TGTGCCAGCAGGCCGGGACAGGTACACACCGGGGAGCTGTTTTTT. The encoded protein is CASRPGQVHTGELFF.

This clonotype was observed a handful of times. CDR3 amino acids: CASSPLAGTYEQYV. The CDR3 DNA reads TGTGCCAGCAGTCCGCTAGCGGGGACCTACGAGCAGTACGTC. The chain employs TRBV28 and TRBJ2-7; 9 bases agree with TRBD2. V was clipped by 5 bases and J by 2 bases; unmatched bases: 4. Germline V gives CDR1 MDHEN, CDR2 SYDVKM. The CDR3 is made up of 14 amino acids.